A single sample is the source of the 29 T cell receptor beta chains below, sequenced in a study of T cell changes during pregnancy in multiple sclerosis (dated by TCRdb to about 2019). The library was prepared using the immunoSEQ multiplex PCR assay. TCRdb mirrors the immuneACCESS table, restricted to in-frame sequences. Some clones are absent from its copies; in checked studies, under half trace to an unresolved V gene, and the reason for the others is unknown. The sample table contains tens of thousands of clones; only one count was recorded for roughly 88% of them. 8% to 10% of the sample lies in the top ten. The specimen was peripheral blood, collected after pregnancy. Source of these receptors: a female donor in good health, enrolled as a control in a pregnancy study.

CDR3 coding DNA: TGTGCCAGCACCGGGGAGACCTCCTACGAGCAGTACTTC. Translation: CASTGETSYEQYF. J is TRBJ2-7 and V is TRBV6-6, with D perhaps TRBD2 (5 bases). This CDR3 is built from 13 residues. Germline CDR1 reads MNHNY; CDR2 reads SVGAGI (reference sequence). V gave up 7 bases and J gave up 0 bases, with 10 bases separating them.

V is TRBV7-8 and J is TRBJ1-6, with a weak D call TRBD1 (6 bases). The CDR3 has 15 amino acids. The germline V gene has CDR1 SGHVS and CDR2 FQNEAQ. V lost 0 bases and J 7 bases, leaving 10 bases between the germline ends. CDR3 sequence: CASSLARGANSPLHF. The CDR3 DNA reads TGTGCCAGCAGCTTAGCCCGGGGGGCCAATTCACCCCTCCACTTT.

The chain recombines TRBV10-3 with TRBJ2-1, with D maybe TRBD2 (6 bases). The CDR3 loop spans 12 amino acids. V shed 8 bases and J shed 9 bases, with 14 bases lying between them. Germline CDR1 reads ENHRY; CDR2 reads SYGVKD. CDR3 bases: TGTGCCATCGGAGCGGGTCAGGGTGAGCAGTTCTTC. It translates to CAIGAGQGEQFF.

The chain couples TRBV5-5 to TRBJ1-5; no clear D gene. V lost 4 bases and J 0 bases, leaving 14 bases between the germline ends. In germline, CDR1 is SGHKS, CDR2 YYEKEE (reference sequence). The length of the CDR3 is 16 residues. The chain's CDR3 is CASSPRVGDSNQPQHF. CDR3 nucleotide sequence: TGTGCCAGCAGCCCGAGGGTCGGGGATAGCAATCAGCCCCAGCATTTT.

The V and J genes are TRBV6-5 and TRBJ2-5, with TRBD2 identical over 8 bases. The CDR3 runs to 15 residues. CDR1 is MNHEY and CDR2 is SVGAGI in the germline V gene. V dropped 6 bases and J dropped 5; count of bases not matched to a gene: 11. The CDR3 region is CASSPTGGAWETQYF. The CDR3 DNA reads TGTGCCAGCAGCCCTACCGGGGGGGCGTGGGAGACCCAGTACTTC.

The gene calls are TRBV4-3 and TRBJ1-3; D remains ambiguous. Trimming stripped 1 base from V and 2 bases from J, with 15 bases between. From germline, CDR1 is LGHNA and CDR2 YSLEER. The CDR3 has 17 residues. CDR3 nucleotides: TGCGCCAGCAGCCAAGCCATGCGGATCTCCCCTGGAAACACCATATATTTT. As protein: CASSQAMRISPGNTIYF.

The chain joins TRBV5-1 to TRBJ1-1, with D possibly TRBD1 on 6 matching bases. This CDR3 has 14 residues. Germline CDR1 and CDR2: SGHRS and YFSETQ. The V end was cut by 2 bases, the J end by 4 bases, with 12 bases between. CDR3: CASSFNREGTEAFF. The CDR3, as DNA: TGCGCCAGCAGCTTCAACAGGGAGGGCACTGAAGCTTTCTTT.

This clone was found once. V usage is TRBV6-1 and J usage is TRBJ2-4; TRBD2 matches 13 bases. V trimming: 2 bases; J trimming: 1 base; junction bases outside the gene matches: 20. The CDR3 totals 23 residues. Germline-derived CDR1 and CDR2 are MNHNS and SASEGT. CDR3 bases: TGTGCCAGCAGTGAACGAAAAGGAGGAGGGGGGACTAGCGGGATGGTGGCCAAAAACATTCAGTACTTC. This translates into CASSERKGGGGTSGMVAKNIQYF.

Only one count was recorded for this clone. This chain joins TRBV10-2 and TRBJ2-5, with a weak D call TRBD1 (7 bases). CDR1 is WSHSY, CDR2 SAAADI, per germline. The CDR3 is 14 residues long. The V end lost 8 bases, the J end lost 7 bases, and 20 bases lay between the germline ends. The CDR3 is CASGLRGQEGTQYF. DNA of the CDR3: TGCGCCAGCGGACTAAGAGGACAGGAAGGGACCCAGTACTTC.

The chain recombines TRBV5-6 with TRBJ2-3, with D perhaps TRBD1 (5 bases). Germline CDR1 and CDR2: SGHDT and YYEEEE. V shed 5 bases and J shed 9 bases, with 19 bases lying between them. This CDR3 has 14 residues. The CDR3 DNA follows: TGTGCCAGCAGTACTGGGTCCCAGGGCTACACGCAGTATTTT. It is translated as CASSTGSQGYTQYF. The full variable domain, rest sourced from reference TRBV5-6 and TRBJ2-3, is DAGVTQSPTHLIKTRGQQVTLRCSPKSGHDTVSWYQQALGQGPQFIFQYYEEEERQRGNFPDRFSGHQFPNYSSELNVNALLLGDSALYLCASSTGSQGYTQYFGPGTRLTVL.

The chain joins TRBV7-6 to TRBJ2-3; unclear D gene. Germline CDR1 is SGHVS and CDR2 is FNYEAQ. Trimming took 1 base from V and 6 from J, leaving 11 bases between them. The CDR3 consists of 14 residues. The DNA for the CDR3 is TGTGCCAGCAGCTTAGAGGTCTCTAGGGATACGCAGTATTTT. Translating gives CASSLEVSRDTQYF.

V usage is TRBV9 and J usage is TRBJ2-3; 8 nucleotides agree with TRBD2. The CDR3 loop spans 16 amino acids. Germline V gene data show CDR1 as SGDLS and CDR2 as YYNGEE. V was pared by 3 bases and J by 2 bases, with 8 bases of the junction left unmatched. The CDR3 protein is CASSAWGGGNTDTQYF. In nucleotides, the CDR3 is TGTGCCAGCAGCGCGTGGGGCGGGGGGAACACAGATACGCAGTATTTT.

The chain is built from TRBV27 and TRBJ2-1, with 13 positions matching TRBD2. CDR1 and CDR2 from the germline V gene are MNHEY and SMNVEV (reference sequence). J was trimmed by 6 bases and V by 0 bases; bases with no gene match: 5. The CDR3 extends over 17 amino acids. The CDR3 DNA follows: TGTGCCAGCAGTTTATCGGGACTAGCGGGAAGCGGCAATGAGCAGTTCTTC. This encodes CASSLSGLAGSGNEQFF.

J is TRBJ2-1 and V is TRBV6-4, with TRBD1 as a possible D gene (6 bases). Germline assignment: CDR1 MRHNA and CDR2 SNTAGT. Trimming shortened V by 5 bases and J by 0 bases, and 8 bases separated the two germline ends. This CDR3 spans 14 amino acids. The CDR3 sequence is CASSPGDSYNEQFF. For the CDR3, the DNA is TGTGCCAGCAGTCCAGGGGACTCCTACAATGAGCAGTTCTTC.

The chain recombines TRBV6-5 with TRBJ1-2; 9 bases are a match to TRBD1. The germline gives CDR1 MNHEY, CDR2 SVGAGI. Trimming at V came to 2 bases and at J to 6 bases, leaving 4 bases not matched to a gene. The CDR3 runs 14 residues. The CDR3 DNA sequence: TGTGCCAGCAGTTACGAAGGGACAGGGAATGGCTACACCTTC. The encoded protein is CASSYEGTGNGYTF.

In this sample, this clone turned up many times. This chain links TRBV30 with TRBJ2-7; the match to TRBD1 covers 7 bases. CDR1 and CDR2 from the germline V gene are GTSNPN and SVGIG (reference sequence). CDR3 length equals 16 residues. Trimming cost V 2 bases and J 5 bases; bases outside gene matches: 15. The DNA for the CDR3 is TGTGCCTGGAGTCTTGACCCTGGACAGGTTCACCACGAGCAGTACTTC. It codes for CAWSLDPGQVHHEQYF.

This clone was detected once. DNA of the CDR3: TGTGCCAGCAGGGCAGGACAGGGCTCTCTCACTGAAGCTTTCTTT. Its protein product is CASRAGQGSLTEAFF. This rearrangement joins TRBV2 to TRBJ1-1; TRBD1 aligns across 8 bases. Losses at the gene ends were 6 bases for V and 4 bases for J; bases not matched to a gene: 10. Germline V CDR1 and CDR2: SNHLY, FYNNEI. This CDR3 has 15 amino acids.

The gene calls are TRBV18 and TRBJ2-7, with 10 bases lining up with TRBD2. Germline CDR1 and CDR2: KGHSH and LQKENI. The CDR3 loop spans 16 amino acids. The J segment lost 0 bases and the V segment lost 1 base, leaving 3 bases of the junction unmatched. CDR3 in amino acids: CASSPRQRGGSYEQYF. The CDR3 DNA follows: TGTGCCAGCTCACCACGGCAGCGGGGGGGCTCCTACGAGCAGTACTTC.

The V call is TRBV5-6, the J call TRBJ1-1; 7 nucleotides match TRBD1. The J segment lost 7 bases and the V segment lost 6 bases, leaving 9 bases of the junction unmatched. Per the germline V gene, CDR1 is SGHDT and CDR2 is YYEEEE. CDR3 length: 13 amino acids. CDR3 DNA sequence: TGTGCCAGCACCATACAGGGGATCAATGAAGCTTTCTTT. Protein product: CASTIQGINEAFF.

Points on this clone: At one end the junction does not follow the germline gene, possibly because of a read error. The chain links TRBV7-7 to TRBJ2-3; 10 bases agree with TRBD2. Germline CDR1 reads SSHAT; CDR2 reads FNYEAQ (reference sequence). The CDR3 is 15 amino acids. The CDR3: CASSMSGGASDTQYF. CDR3 nucleotides: TGTGCTAGCAGCATGAGCGGGGGGGCGTCAGATACGCAGTATTTT.

The table lists this clone with a count of one. The chain carries TRBV7-9 and TRBJ1-2; D perhaps matches TRBD1 (6 bases). Germline values: CDR1 SEHNR, CDR2 FQNEAQ (reference sequence). V lost 3 bases and J lost 4, with 15 bases in between. This CDR3 region has 15 residues. CDR3: CASSFDTTGGYGYTF. The CDR3 nucleotides read TGTGCCAGCAGCTTTGACACGACAGGCGGCTATGGCTACACCTTC.

The V and J genes are TRBV7-9 and TRBJ1-2; 10 nucleotides align to TRBD1. CDR3 length: 16 amino acids. Germline V gene sequence: CDR1 SEHNR, CDR2 FQNEAQ (reference sequence). The V and J ends lost 0 bases and 6 bases, in that order; junction bases with no gene match: 7. CDR3 loop: CASSLAGTGVVNGYTF. The CDR3 coding sequence is TGTGCCAGCAGCTTAGCCGGGACAGGGGTTGTCAATGGCTACACCTTC. The complete variable domain, with remaining parts taken from reference TRBV7-9 and TRBJ1-2, reads DTGVSQNPRHKITKRGQNVTFRCDPISEHNRLYWYRQTLGQGPEFLTYFQNEAQLEKSRLLSDRFSAERPKGSFSTLEIQRTEQGDSAMYLCASSLAGTGVVNGYTFGSGTRLTVV.

The chain employs TRBV6-1 and TRBJ2-7; 9 nucleotides line up with TRBD2. V was clipped by 5 bases and J by 3 bases; unmatched bases: 8. Germline V gene sequence: CDR1 MNHNS, CDR2 SASEGT. This CDR3 has 15 amino acids. This CDR3 is CASSTLAGAVYEQYF. The CDR3 coding sequence is TGTGCCAGCAGTACCTTAGCGGGAGCAGTCTACGAGCAGTACTTC.

The chain links TRBV9 to TRBJ1-1; TRBD1 aligns across 9 bases. Germline V gives CDR1 SGDLS, CDR2 YYNGEE. The CDR3 is 16 amino acids. The J segment lost 5 bases and the V segment lost 0 bases, leaving 8 bases of the junction unmatched. The CDR3 loop is CASSVEGQGGGTEAFF. The CDR3 region has the DNA TGTGCCAGCAGCGTAGAGGGACAGGGAGGCGGAACTGAAGCTTTCTTT.

The chain carries TRBV6-6 and TRBJ2-2; 8 positions agree with TRBD1. V dropped 4 bases and J dropped 5; count of bases not matched to a gene: 9. This CDR3 contains 16 residues. Germline V gene sequence: CDR1 MNHNY, CDR2 SVGAGI (reference sequence). CDR3 region: CASSSNRGSVTGELFF. CDR3 bases: TGTGCCAGCAGTTCTAACAGGGGGTCAGTAACCGGGGAGCTGTTTTTT.

The rearrangement joins TRBV19 to TRBJ1-5; D possibly corresponds to TRBD1 (5 bases). Trimming removed 3 bases at V and 1 base at J, with 10 bases between. This CDR3 is built from 15 residues. CDR1 is LNHDA and CDR2 is SQIVND in the germline V gene (reference sequence). The CDR3 coding sequence is TGTGCCAGTAGTATCACGGGGGGAAGCAATCAGCCCCAGCATTTT. It yields the protein CASSITGGSNQPQHF.

For this clone: Other DNA sequences in the same sample also yield this CDR3. The chain joins TRBV18 to TRBJ2-2, with unresolved D. Germline-derived CDR1 and CDR2 are KGHSH and LQKENI. This CDR3 region has 14 residues. The ends were cut back, 1 base at V and 1 base at J, with 4 bases in the middle. This CDR3 reads CASSPRGNTGELFF. DNA of the CDR3: TGTGCCAGCTCACCACGCGGGAACACCGGGGAGCTGTTTTTT.

The chain is built from TRBV7-2 and TRBJ2-1; no reliable D call. The CDR3 loop spans 13 amino acids. V lost 7 bases and J 2 bases, leaving 9 bases between the germline ends. Germline CDR1 reads SGHTA; CDR2 reads FQGNSA. The CDR3 is CASTARPYNEQFF. Written as DNA, the CDR3 is TGTGCCAGCACCGCGAGGCCCTACAATGAGCAGTTCTTC. Together with reference TRBV7-2 and TRBJ2-1, the CDR3 gives the full variable domain: GAGVSQSPSNKVTEKGKDVELRCDPISGHTALYWYRQSLGQGLEFLIYFQGNSAPDKSGLPSDRFSAERTGGSVSTLTIQRTQQEDSAVYLCASTARPYNEQFFGPGTRLTVL.

This rearrangement joins TRBV30 to TRBJ2-2, with TRBD1 as a possible D gene (6 bases). The CDR3 is made up of 14 amino acids. From germline, CDR1 is GTSNPN and CDR2 SVGIG (reference sequence). Trimming stripped 7 bases from V and 0 bases from J, with 12 bases between. For the CDR3, the DNA is TGTGCCTCCGCAGGGGACGCGAACACCGGGGAGCTGTTTTTT. Protein: CASAGDANTGELFF.